This record concerns one T cell receptor (beta chain) sequence. Its specificity is unknown. The data were produced by immunoSEQ multiplex PCR, yet TCRdb's version contains in-frame clones alone and is incomplete. The top ten clones hold 0.35% of a sample with about 50,000 clones, roughly 87% of them seen once. The sample comes from a study of siplizumab effects on memory and regulatory T cells. Study-level results: The Treg-derived share of mappable alloreactive CD4+ clones averaged 68.8% with siplizumab and 26.9% in controls. Naive T cell populations appeared to exhibit greater diversity than memory cells and appeared to be major alloresponse contributors.

The material sequenced was naive CD8+ T cells sorted from blood. The sequence came from a human donor in good health.

The CDR3 DNA is TGTGCCAGCAGCGAGACTAGCGCGTACGAGCAGTACTTC. Encoded protein: CASSETSAYEQYF. The chain has TRBV5-6 and TRBJ2-7; 8 bases map to TRBD2. Trimming at V came to 4 bases and at J to 4 bases, leaving 4 bases not matched to a gene. Germline V gene lookup returns CDR1 SGHDT and CDR2 YYEEEE. There are 13 residues in the CDR3.